The source of this TCR beta chain is a study of blood T cell repertoires in COVID-19. Turning to the study itself: The study drew acute and convalescent COVID-19 samples from the United States, Italy and Spain. PBMCs, B-cell-depleted T cells, or T cells provided the cDNA or gDNA that made up the material.

As processed by the authors: Estimates of nucleated cell counts were drawn from the amplification of reference gene primers. Assay: immunoSEQ multiplex PCR; the TCRdb copy retains only in-frame clones and omits some. From that table come the V and J calls and clone size; the DNA was used to work out D and trimming. The table has about 74,000 clones, nearly 90% seen once. Germline assignment: CDR1 GTSNPN and CDR2 SVGIG (reference sequence). The CDR3 sequence is 12 residues long. The V gene end was trimmed by 7 bases and the J gene end by 7 bases; junction bases not matched to a gene: 9. Material for sequencing was peripheral blood. The chain employs TRBV30 and TRBJ1-2; 7 nucleotides align to TRBD1. The sequence derives from a man aged 65 to 79 with active or convalescent COVID-19. CDR3 nucleotides: TGTGCCTTTAAACCAGGGGGAGCTGGCTACACCTTC. It yields the protein CAFKPGGAGYTF.